These 10 T cell receptor beta chains originate from one sample sequenced in a study of blood T cell repertoires in COVID-19. The method was immunoSEQ multiplex PCR; TCRdb's version includes in-frame clones alone and lacks a portion of them. The sample carries 75,000 to 95,000 clones, 85% to 95% recorded once. Sequences were obtained from peripheral blood. The receptors shown here come from a man aged 55-75 years with acute or convalescent COVID-19.

This sequence joins TRBV29-1 and TRBJ2-5; a possible D gene is TRBD2 (5 bases). V lost 7 bases, J lost 4 bases, and 13 bases lay in between. The CDR3 consists of 12 residues. Germline values: CDR1 SQVTM, CDR2 ANQGSEA. In DNA form, the CDR3 reads TGCAGCGCTAAATTCGGAGGAGAGACCCAGTACTTC. It is translated as CSAKFGGETQYF.

This rearrangement joins TRBV6-2 or TRBV6-3 to TRBJ2-2; 7 nucleotides line up with TRBD1. Germline CDR1 reads MNHEY; CDR2 reads SVGEGT. The CDR3 contains 14 residues. V lost 5 bases and J lost 7; bases outside the gene matches: 7. The CDR3 DNA reads TGTGCCAGCAGTGCGACAGGGCTGGGCGGGGAGCTGTTTTTT. Protein product: CASSATGLGGELFF.

The chain has TRBV2 and TRBJ2-5; TRBD1 agrees at 8 bases. With V trimmed by 6 bases and J by 4 bases, 16 bases remained unmatched. CDR1 and CDR2 (germline): SNHLY, FYNNEI. CDR3 length: 17 residues. CDR3 sequence (DNA): TGTGCCAGCAGGGATCAGGGGGCGCGTTTAGAGGGAGAGACCCAGTACTTC. This codes for CASRDQGARLEGETQYF.

The J gene is TRBJ1-1, the V gene TRBV10-3, with D unresolved. The CDR3 has 14 amino acids. The V end lost 6 bases, the J end lost 1 base, and 12 bases lay between the germline ends. Germline lookup yields CDR1 ENHRY and CDR2 SYGVKD. The CDR3 reads CAIRDLGGNTEAFF. CDR3 nucleotides: TGTGCCATCAGAGACCTCGGAGGGAACACTGAAGCTTTCTTT.

The chain carries TRBV28 and TRBJ2-2; the match to TRBD1 covers 8 bases. V was clipped by 6 bases and J by 6 bases; unmatched bases: 9. In germline, CDR1 is MDHEN, CDR2 SYDVKM. This CDR3 is built from 15 residues. The CDR3 bases are TGTGCCAGCAGACTACAGGGGGATGGGGCCGGGGAGCTGTTTTTT. Protein sequence: CASRLQGDGAGELFF. The full variable domain, with the rest looked up from reference TRBV28 and TRBJ2-2, is DVKVTQSSRYLVKRTGEKVFLECVQDMDHENMFWYRQDPGLGLRLIYFSYDVKMKEKGDIPEGYSVSREKKERFSLILESASTNQTSMYLCASRLQGDGAGELFFGEGSRLTVL.

The CDR3 loop is CASSVDQGSSYEQYF. The DNA for the CDR3 is TGTGCCAGCAGCGTAGACCAGGGGAGCTCCTACGAGCAGTACTTC. The J gene is TRBJ2-7, the V gene TRBV9, with a tentative D call TRBD1 (6 bases). The germline V gene has CDR1 SGDLS and CDR2 YYNGEE. Trimming shortened V by 0 bases and J by 0 bases, and 10 bases separated the two germline ends. The CDR3 contains 15 residues.

The chain has TRBV11-2 and TRBJ1-5, with D perhaps TRBD1 (6 bases). CDR1 is SGHAT, CDR2 FQNNGV, per germline. The V end lost 5 bases, the J end lost 0 bases, and 8 bases lay between the germline ends. There are 14 residues in the CDR3. The CDR3 reads CASSLQGSNQPQHF. DNA for the CDR3: TGTGCCAGCAGCCTACAGGGTAGCAATCAGCCCCAGCATTTT. Full variable domain (missing parts from reference TRBV11-2 and TRBJ1-5): EAGVAQSPRYKIIEKRQSVAFWCNPISGHATLYWYQQILGQGPKLLIQFQNNGVVDDSQLPKDRFSAERLKGVDSTLKIQPAKLEDSAVYLCASSLQGSNQPQHFGDGTRLSIL.

The rearrangement uses TRBV7-9 and TRBJ2-2; possibly TRBD2 for D (6 bases). CDR1 is SEHNR, CDR2 FQNEAQ, per germline (reference sequence). V lost 1 base and J 1 base, leaving 10 bases between the germline ends. The CDR3 has 16 amino acids. The DNA for the CDR3 is TGTGCCAGCAGCTTAGGGGACTCTGAGAACACCGGGGAGCTGTTTTTT. Protein product: CASSLGDSENTGELFF. The complete variable domain, with remaining parts taken from reference TRBV7-9 and TRBJ2-2, reads DTGVSQNPRHKITKRGQNVTFRCDPISEHNRLYWYRQTLGQGPEFLTYFQNEAQLEKSRLLSDRFSAERPKGSFSTLEIQRTEQGDSAMYLCASSLGDSENTGELFFGEGSRLTVL.

V gene TRBV5-6 combines with J gene TRBJ2-6; no firm D call. The CDR3 runs to 15 residues. Germline values: CDR1 SGHDT, CDR2 YYEEEE. The germline V and J ends were trimmed by 1 base and 4 bases, with 9 bases remaining between them. CDR3 region: CASSLWATGANVLTF. The CDR3, as DNA: TGTGCCAGCAGCTTGTGGGCCACGGGGGCCAACGTCCTGACTTTC.

The genes are TRBV11-2 and TRBJ2-2; 8 nucleotides agree with TRBD2. CDR3 length: 16 residues. V was clipped by 3 bases and J by 1 base; unmatched bases: 4. Germline CDR1 reads SGHAT; CDR2 reads FQNNGV. CDR3 DNA sequence: TGTGCCAGCAGCTTTCTTGCGGGGGGGAACACCGGGGAGCTGTTTTTT. Encoded protein: CASSFLAGGNTGELFF.